These T cell receptor beta chains were read from a single sample in a study of blood T cell repertoires in COVID-19. Method: immunoSEQ multiplex PCR; TCRdb's copy keeps in-frame clones and lacks some. The top ten clones hold just over 2.5% of a sample with roughly 150,000 clones, more than 85% of them seen once. The sample consisted of peripheral blood. Receptor source: a woman of 80 years or more with COVID-19, enrolled during active disease. CDR3s include the opening cysteine and the closing phenylalanine or tryptophan. D genes are given only for firm matches. Expanded clones get a size class; other rows say once, few or many, or leave the size out.

d_call: TRBD1; j_call: TRBJ1-3; clone_size: few; v_call: TRBV6-5; cdr3_aa: CASSYGDSSGNTIYF; cdr3_nt: TGTGCCAGCAGTTACGGGGACAGCTCTGGAAACACCATATATTTT
d_call: TRBD1; j_call: TRBJ1-1; clone_size: .; v_call: TRBV6-2/TRBV6-3; cdr3_aa: CASSHRQGEVNTEAFF; cdr3_nt: TGTGCCAGCAGTCACCGACAGGGGGAAGTGAACACTGAAGCTTTCTTT
d_call: .; j_call: TRBJ2-5; clone_size: .; v_call: TRBV6-2/TRBV6-3; cdr3_aa: CASSYSGGGARETQYF; cdr3_nt: TGTGCCAGCAGTTACTCTGGAGGGGGCGCGAGGGAGACCCAGTACTTC
d_call: .; j_call: TRBJ2-2; clone_size: .; v_call: TRBV4-3; cdr3_aa: CASSQLGGEHRELFF; cdr3_nt: TGCGCCAGCAGCCAATTGGGCGGGGAGCACCGGGAGCTGTTTTTT
d_call: .; j_call: TRBJ2-2; clone_size: .; v_call: TRBV6-2/TRBV6-3; cdr3_aa: CASSRTVSGELFF; cdr3_nt: TGTGCCAGCAGCCGGACAGTCTCCGGGGAGCTGTTTTTT
d_call: .; j_call: TRBJ2-7; clone_size: .; v_call: TRBV7-9; cdr3_aa: CASSLAGGLDEQYF; cdr3_nt: TGTGCCAGCAGCTTAGCGGGCGGGCTGGACGAGCAGTACTTC
d_call: .; j_call: TRBJ1-2; clone_size: .; v_call: TRBV13; cdr3_aa: CASSYRDGRGYTF; cdr3_nt: TGTGCCAGCAGCTACAGGGACGGTAGAGGCTACACCTTC
d_call: TRBD1; j_call: TRBJ1-2; clone_size: .; v_call: TRBV4-2; cdr3_aa: CASSQEISGTGGYTF; cdr3_nt: TGTGCCAGCAGCCAAGAGATATCAGGGACAGGGGGCTACACCTTC
d_call: TRBD1; j_call: TRBJ1-6; clone_size: once; v_call: TRBV6-6; cdr3_aa: CASSLFFPGQANSPLHF; cdr3_nt: TGTGCCAGCAGTCTATTTTTTCCGGGACAGGCGAATTCACCCCTCCACTTT
d_call: .; j_call: TRBJ1-5; clone_size: .; v_call: TRBV5-1; cdr3_aa: CASSWGGGSQPQHF; cdr3_nt: TGCGCCAGCAGCTGGGGCGGGGGGAGTCAGCCCCAGCATTTT
d_call: TRBD1; j_call: TRBJ2-2; clone_size: .; v_call: TRBV6-1; cdr3_aa: CASSEYGTGVTGELFF; cdr3_nt: TGTGCCAGCAGTGAATATGGGACAGGGGTCACCGGGGAGCTGTTTTTT
d_call: .; j_call: TRBJ2-3; clone_size: once; v_call: TRBV10-3; cdr3_aa: CAISELTGTSTDTQYF; cdr3_nt: TGTGCCATCAGTGAGTTGACTGGTACTAGCACAGATACGCAGTATTTT
d_call: .; j_call: TRBJ1-4; clone_size: few; v_call: TRBV20-1; cdr3_aa: CSPSDATNEKLFF; cdr3_nt: TGCAGTCCGAGTGACGCAACTAATGAAAAACTGTTTTTT
d_call: TRBD2; j_call: TRBJ2-1; clone_size: .; v_call: TRBV3-1/TRBV3-2; cdr3_aa: CASWDYLYNEQFF; cdr3_nt: TGTGCCAGCTGGGACTACCTCTACAATGAGCAGTTCTTC
d_call: .; j_call: TRBJ2-7; clone_size: .; v_call: TRBV6-2/TRBV6-3; cdr3_aa: CASSSRMGQYF; cdr3_nt: TGTGCCAGCAGCTCCAGGATGGGGCAGTACTTC
d_call: .; j_call: TRBJ1-2; clone_size: .; v_call: TRBV5-4; cdr3_aa: CASSLAGGAGYTF; cdr3_nt: TGTGCCAGCAGCTTAGCGGGGGGGGCAGGCTACACCTTC
d_call: TRBD2; j_call: TRBJ2-2; clone_size: .; v_call: TRBV10-3; cdr3_aa: CAISELAGATGELFF; cdr3_nt: TGTGCCATCAGTGAGTTAGCGGGAGCCACCGGGGAGCTGTTTTTT
d_call: TRBD1; j_call: TRBJ1-3; clone_size: .; v_call: TRBV11-3; cdr3_aa: CASSPGTGPPGLGNTIYF; cdr3_nt: TGTGCCAGCAGCCCCGGGACAGGGCCGCCCGGTCTTGGAAACACCATATATTTT
d_call: .; j_call: TRBJ2-7; clone_size: .; v_call: TRBV5-4; cdr3_aa: CASSLSGTYEQYF; cdr3_nt: TGTGCCAGCAGTTTATCCGGGACCTACGAGCAGTACTTC
d_call: .; j_call: TRBJ1-2; clone_size: .; v_call: TRBV4-2; cdr3_aa: CASSQTGTPNGYTF; cdr3_nt: TGTGCCAGCAGCCAGACGGGGACTCCCAATGGCTACACCTTC
d_call: .; j_call: TRBJ2-2; clone_size: .; v_call: TRBV20-1; cdr3_aa: CSASARGNTGELFF; cdr3_nt: TGCAGTGCTAGTGCCAGAGGGAACACCGGGGAGCTGTTTTTT
d_call: .; j_call: TRBJ2-7; clone_size: .; v_call: TRBV28; cdr3_aa: CASTLGTSRSYEQYF; cdr3_nt: TGTGCCAGCACTTTAGGCACTAGCAGATCCTACGAGCAGTACTTC
d_call: TRBD2; j_call: TRBJ2-2; clone_size: .; v_call: TRBV15; cdr3_aa: CATSRDPGLAGGELFF; cdr3_nt: TGTGCCACCAGCAGAGACCCGGGACTAGCGGGCGGGGAGCTGTTTTTT
d_call: TRBD1; j_call: TRBJ1-2; clone_size: .; v_call: TRBV12-3/TRBV12-4; cdr3_aa: CASSPTGVGYTF; cdr3_nt: TGTGCCAGCAGCCCAACAGGGGTTGGCTACACCTTC
d_call: .; j_call: TRBJ1-5; clone_size: .; v_call: TRBV12-3/TRBV12-4; cdr3_aa: CASSKTGTQPQHF; cdr3_nt: TGTGCCAGCAGTAAGACAGGTACCCAGCCCCAGCATTTT
d_call: .; j_call: TRBJ2-7; clone_size: once; v_call: TRBV6-5; cdr3_aa: CASGSSYEQYF; cdr3_nt: TGTGCCAGCGGCAGCTCCTACGAGCAGTACTTC
d_call: TRBD2; j_call: TRBJ2-1; clone_size: .; v_call: TRBV7-3; cdr3_aa: CASSLMRSGRDNEQFF; cdr3_nt: TGTGCCAGCAGCTTAATGCGTAGCGGGAGGGACAATGAGCAGTTCTTC
d_call: .; j_call: TRBJ1-5; clone_size: .; v_call: TRBV19; cdr3_aa: CASSIGYNQPQHF; cdr3_nt: TGTGCCAGTAGTATCGGTTACAATCAGCCCCAGCATTTT
d_call: TRBD2; j_call: TRBJ2-3; clone_size: .; v_call: TRBV5-1; cdr3_aa: CASSLEGGRAADTQYF; cdr3_nt: TGCGCCAGCAGCTTGGAAGGCGGGAGGGCCGCAGATACGCAGTATTTT
d_call: TRBD1; j_call: TRBJ2-7; clone_size: .; v_call: TRBV12-3/TRBV12-4; cdr3_aa: CASSLTGVYEQYF; cdr3_nt: TGTGCCAGCAGCCTGACAGGGGTATACGAGCAGTACTTC
d_call: TRBD2; j_call: TRBJ2-7; clone_size: .; v_call: TRBV11-3; cdr3_aa: CASSLRGGDPYEQYF; cdr3_nt: TGTGCCAGCAGTCTCCGGGGGGGGGACCCCTACGAGCAGTACTTC
d_call: TRBD1; j_call: TRBJ2-4; clone_size: .; v_call: TRBV5-6; cdr3_aa: CASSSKGAGAKNIQYF; cdr3_nt: TGTGCCAGCAGCTCAAAGGGGGCAGGGGCCAAAAACATTCAGTACTTC
d_call: .; j_call: TRBJ2-3; clone_size: .; v_call: TRBV5-3; cdr3_aa: CAYWGAAGKTDTQYF; cdr3_nt: TGTGCCTACTGGGGGGCAGCGGGAAAGACAGATACGCAGTATTTT
d_call: .; j_call: TRBJ1-4; clone_size: .; v_call: TRBV15; cdr3_aa: CATSSSNRAHATNEKLFF; cdr3_nt: TGTGCCACCAGCAGCTCTAACAGGGCGCACGCGACTAATGAAAAACTGTTTTTT
d_call: TRBD1; j_call: TRBJ1-4; clone_size: .; v_call: TRBV2; cdr3_aa: CASRGPIWTGEGEKLFF; cdr3_nt: TGTGCCAGCAGGGGACCGATTTGGACAGGGGAGGGGGAAAAACTGTTTTTT
d_call: TRBD2; j_call: TRBJ2-1; clone_size: .; v_call: TRBV19; cdr3_aa: CASSMRLAHYNEQFF; cdr3_nt: TGTGCCAGTAGTATGAGACTAGCGCACTACAATGAGCAGTTCTTC
d_call: .; j_call: TRBJ1-6; clone_size: .; v_call: TRBV3-1/TRBV3-2; cdr3_aa: CASSRDRTNSPLHF; cdr3_nt: TGTGCCAGCAGCCGCGACAGGACTAATTCACCCCTCCACTTT
d_call: .; j_call: TRBJ1-3; clone_size: .; v_call: TRBV3-1/TRBV3-2; cdr3_aa: CASSQGHSGNTIYF; cdr3_nt: TGTGCCAGCAGCCAGGGACACTCTGGAAACACCATATATTTT
d_call: TRBD2; j_call: TRBJ2-2; clone_size: few; v_call: TRBV6-2/TRBV6-3; cdr3_aa: CASSYNLAGGPCNTGELFF; cdr3_nt: TGTGCCAGCAGTTACAATCTAGCGGGAGGGCCCTGCAACACCGGGGAGCTGTTTTTT
d_call: .; j_call: TRBJ1-3; clone_size: .; v_call: TRBV24-1; cdr3_aa: CATSDSDGRSGNTIYF; cdr3_nt: TGTGCCACCAGTGACTCCGACGGGAGGTCTGGAAACACCATATATTTT
d_call: .; j_call: TRBJ2-3; clone_size: .; v_call: TRBV28; cdr3_aa: CASTPSGRGRGGSTDTQYF; cdr3_nt: TGTGCCAGCACCCCATCGGGGCGGGGAAGGGGCGGAAGCACAGATACGCAGTATTTT
d_call: TRBD1; j_call: TRBJ1-5; clone_size: .; v_call: TRBV18; cdr3_aa: CASSPVRGTGTYTNQPQHF; cdr3_nt: TGTGCCAGCTCACCGGTAAGAGGGACAGGGACCTACACGAATCAGCCCCAGCATTTT
d_call: TRBD1; j_call: TRBJ1-1; clone_size: .; v_call: TRBV11-2; cdr3_aa: CASSLGQGATEAFF; cdr3_nt: TGTGCCAGCAGCTTAGGGCAGGGGGCCACTGAAGCTTTCTTT
d_call: .; j_call: TRBJ2-7; clone_size: .; v_call: TRBV3-1/TRBV3-2; cdr3_aa: CASSQTVRSYEQYF; cdr3_nt: TGTGCCAGCAGCCAGACAGTCCGATCCTACGAGCAGTACTTC
d_call: .; j_call: TRBJ2-2; clone_size: .; v_call: TRBV19; cdr3_aa: CASSIRSEPSSNTGELFF; cdr3_nt: TGTGCCAGTAGTATAAGATCAGAACCATCGTCGAACACCGGGGAGCTGTTTTTT
d_call: .; j_call: TRBJ1-6; clone_size: .; v_call: TRBV6-5; cdr3_aa: CASKWQGNSPLHF; cdr3_nt: TGTGCCAGCAAATGGCAGGGGAATTCACCCCTCCACTTT
d_call: TRBD2; j_call: TRBJ2-7; clone_size: .; v_call: TRBV5-1; cdr3_aa: CASSLDGTSTSYEQYF; cdr3_nt: TGCGCCAGCAGCTTGGACGGGACTAGCACAAGCTACGAGCAGTACTTC
d_call: .; j_call: TRBJ1-1; clone_size: .; v_call: TRBV6-2/TRBV6-3; cdr3_aa: CASSFAGEGLNTEAFF; cdr3_nt: TGTGCCAGCAGTTTCGCAGGGGAGGGATTGAACACTGAAGCTTTCTTT